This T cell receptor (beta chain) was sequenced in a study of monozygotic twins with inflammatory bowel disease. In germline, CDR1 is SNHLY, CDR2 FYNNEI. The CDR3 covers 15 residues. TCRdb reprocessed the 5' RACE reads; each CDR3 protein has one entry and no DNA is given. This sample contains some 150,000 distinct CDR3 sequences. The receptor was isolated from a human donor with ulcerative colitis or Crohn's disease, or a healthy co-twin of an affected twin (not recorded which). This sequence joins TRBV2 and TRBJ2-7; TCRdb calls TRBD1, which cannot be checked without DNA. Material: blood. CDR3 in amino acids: CASSEFRGASYEQYF.